Listed here is a single T cell receptor beta chain. Its antigen is as yet unknown. This entry belongs to a study of beta chain features in type 1 diabetes. Study context: All samples yielded around 98 million examined sorted cells. Study observations and caveats: Within each of all four CD4+ subsets, Type 1 diabetes patients had TCRB CDR3s that were moderately but significantly shorter. It was possible that PCR favored shorter templates, equally so in patients and controls.

In all sorted populations, purity surpassed 95%. The germline CDR1 and CDR2 sequences are LNHDA and SQIVND (reference sequence). This CDR3 has 13 residues. V was trimmed by 2 bases and J by 11 bases, leaving 13 bases between them. cDNA synthesis used the whole RNA isolate, giving expressed TCRB sequences. This table comes from immunoSEQ multiplex PCR, and its TCRdb copy is limited to in-frame clones, with some not included. The table shows about 450,000 clones, with 9.5% to 12% occurring only once. The source material was naive CD4+ T cells from blood. The sequence derives from a woman aged 18-29 years in good health. This chain links TRBV19 with TRBJ2-4; no reliable D call. CDR3 sequence reads: CASSIRAGPLQYF. For the CDR3, the DNA is TGTGCCAGTAGTATAAGGGCAGGACCTCTTCAGTACTTC.